This TCR beta chain was profiled in a study of PD-L1 blockade in urothelial cancer. Study as a whole: Blood was tested 3 weeks (second dose) and 6 weeks into treatment. Specimens of blood held a median count of approximately 150,000 T cells.

TCRdb's table, derived via immunoSEQ multiplex PCR, lists solely in-frame clones and lacks some. The data show roughly 43,000 clones, about 80% seen once. The CDR3 has 14 amino acids. Germline CDR1 reads SGHTA; CDR2 reads FQGNSA. The trim removed 5 bases at V and 3 bases at J, leaving 6 bases unmatched. The specimen was PBMCs, collected around atezolizumab (anti-PD-L1) treatment. This clonotype was obtained from a man aged 65-85 years with urothelial cancer. The J gene is TRBJ2-7, the V gene TRBV7-2; 8 nucleotides match TRBD1. This chain's CDR3 is CASSGRTGYYEQYF. The CDR3 nucleotides are TGTGCCAGCAGCGGGAGGACAGGGTACTACGAGCAGTACTTC. The full variable domain, its missing parts supplied by reference TRBV7-2 and TRBJ2-7, is GAGVSQSPSNKVTEKGKDVELRCDPISGHTALYWYRQSLGQGLEFLIYFQGNSAPDKSGLPSDRFSAERTGGSVSTLTIQRTQQEDSAVYLCASSGRTGYYEQYFGPGTRLTVT.